This TCR beta chain derives from a study of T cells in Graves' hyperthyroidism and ophthalmopathy. Notes on the study in general: The model identified upcoming ophthalmopathy a median approximately six months ahead of onset.

Diagnosis of hyperthyroidism was new in patients aged 18 to 65, and its duration was under 2 months. The investigators amplified TCR beta CDR3 regions from RNA transcripts. Researchers ran a first-round RT-PCR on the TCR CDR3 using the HTBI primer set. TCRdb itself ran the multiplex PCR reads through MiXCR, one entry per CDR3 protein. The sample contains roughly 350,000 distinct CDR3 sequences, approximately 13% of which appear only once. For this clonotype: The antigen remains undetermined.

The sequencing sample was made of blood. The sequence was obtained from a young woman with Graves' hyperthyroidism.

Here the CDR3 reads CASSPRPSGEQFF. CDR3 in DNA: TGTGCCAGCAGCCCCCGACCTTCGGGTGAGCAGTTCTTC. V and J are TRBV7-3 and TRBJ2-1; D is uncertain. CDR3 length equals 13 residues. V lost 5 bases to trimming and J lost 9 bases, with 14 bases between them. Germline loops: CDR1 SGHTA, CDR2 FQGTGA.